This T cell receptor beta chain originates from a study of cytomegalovirus exposure and HLA in healthy donors (TCRdb year 2017). Broadly, across the study: In an earlier analysis of some 610 of the donors, about 270 Gb of sequence data and approximately 120 million unique TCR beta sequences from some 170 million T cells were reported. An early release covering 550 to 700 HLA-typed donors comprised about 320 gigabases of sequencing data and around 86 million unique TCR sequences. Of the roughly 400 genotyped donors, approximately 82% fell in the genetic ancestry cluster associated with self-reported Caucasian donors. The study aimed to test whether cataloging public T cell receptors could reveal signatures of past pathogen exposure. Using immunosequencing, the study profiled T cell repertoires from about 620 subjects and related those repertoires to cytomegalovirus serostatus. A separate validation cohort of 100 to 150 different subjects was used in addition to the approximately 610-subject first cohort. To predict cytomegalovirus infection status, the study brought together high-throughput TCR immunosequencing, statistical association of individual TCRs with disease status, and machine learning. To study patterns of TCR occurrence, a later analysis re-analyzed previously published TCR beta repertoires from 650 to 750 donors and added high-resolution HLA genotyping. Rather than drawing on any new phenotypic data, the later analysis identified candidate immune exposures from TCR beta sequences and the way those sequences occurred across donors. An earlier analysis of 500 to 750 of the donors applied high-throughput TCR beta sequencing to assess whether each TCR beta V gene segment acted as functional or pseudogenic. Donor age, sex, ethnicity and CMV serostatus were compiled alongside the repertoire data. In a later genetic analysis, genome-wide SNP genotypes for about 55% of the roughly 700 donors were used, and that subset was treated as a discovery cohort. Every discovery cohort repertoire had been produced on one sequencing platform. HLA typing included class I and class II loci at four-digit resolution. Typing coverage varied by locus: roughly 620-640 donors for A, B, C, DRB1 and DQB1; under 550 for DQA1; more than 600 for DPA1; roughly 450 for DPB1. Four to six DR-DQ haplotypes were handled as single units for association and clustering, since linkage in the cohort was strong. Among under 450 genotyped donors of the cohort, an average of approximately 240,000 unique TCR beta nucleotide sequences were sequenced per donor, roughly a sixth of them non-productive.

Remarks on this clone: Its cognate antigen has yet to be identified. Per-nucleotide qualities are absent, and no much larger clonotype sits a single base away.

There are 15 amino acids in the CDR3, from cysteine to phenylalanine inclusive. Just CDR3 DNA is preserved here, 45 bases in frame from base 1. V and J are truncated by 3 bases and 4 bases respectively, leaving an intervening sequence of 14 bases. The germline V gene encodes CDR1 SEHNR and CDR2 FQNEAQ (reference sequence). What the study reported, not specific to this receptor: According to a later genetic analysis, donors in an Asian-associated ancestry cluster had fewer N-insertions in productive TCRs than the roughly 660-donor mean. In a later genetic analysis, a missense DCLRE1C variant was associated with V-gene and J-gene trimming of TCR beta chains, and the association was replicated in an independent cohort. Three of the identified cytomegalovirus-associated TCR beta chains were confirmed in vitro to be specific for cytomegalovirus antigens. Strong co-occurrence of HLA alleles, especially DR and DQ, made assigning TCR associations to individual alleles difficult. Because the 87-base-pair reads could not distinguish some IMGT-functional V segments, including TRBV6-2 and TRBV6-3, those segments were excluded. In a later analysis, the rate of TCR association differed among HLA loci, with DRB1 alleles having the most associated TCRs and HLA-C alleles having the fewest. This cohort had only TCR beta chains sequenced, and the lack of alpha or paired-chain data limited which features could be detected. Because counts were too low, roughly 18 rarely observed V segments, including chromosome 9 orphons, were left out of the earlier analysis of a few hundred of the donors. Compared with equally common non-associated chains, HLA-associated TCR beta chains in a later analysis were more clonally expanded and had lower generation probabilities. For the cohort, immune exposure information was limited to CMV serostatus. The authors suggested that the approach could potentially be extended to other disease states and immunological phenotypes. Cytomegalovirus status was reported to be diagnosed by the classifier with high specificity and sensitivity in both the original and validation cohorts. A further reported finding was that TCR beta sequences accurately predicted the HLA-A and HLA-B alleles for most subjects in the first cohort. A later analysis associated about 17,000 TCR beta sequences with specific HLA alleles at a false discovery rate of 0.05. The study gave a list of 150 to 200 TCR beta chains associated with cytomegalovirus. The presence/absence analyses assumed that sequencing depth was roughly uniform across donors, and that assumption may not be true. Across donors, most TCR sequences were observed very rarely, whereas some public TCRs were present in many individuals. The sequencing pipeline was judged likely to have produced a cluster of highly shared sequence variants as a technical artifact. Because HLA typing was unavailable for some donors at each locus, only the typed subset was used in association tests. In an earlier analysis of over 550 of the donors, most TCR beta V segments were observed in productive rearrangements about 87% or about 30% of the time, broadly matching IMGT annotations. Linkage disequilibrium might explain the correlated functional status among segregating V segments, but an unknown experimental factor could not be ruled out. A later analysis found that most CMV-associated TCR beta chains appeared HLA-restricted, with HLA associations seemingly driven largely by CMV exposure. A later analysis reported that several top co-occurrence clusters appeared linked to parvovirus B19, influenza, CMV and Epstein-Barr virus.

The method was the immunoSEQ multiplex PCR assay. For the multiplex PCR, a mixture combining 60 forward primers for TCR Vbeta segments and 13 reverse primers for TCR Jbeta segments was used. The CDR3 region of rearranged TCR beta genes was amplified from genomic DNA with a multiplex PCR assay. Amplified TCR beta libraries were sequenced as 87-base-pair reads on the Illumina HiSeq System. As for the original processing: In a later analysis, tens of millions of unique TCR beta chains were counted across the roughly 670 repertoires, and roughly 11 million of these chains were shared by at least two donors. A nearest-neighbor algorithm error-corrected the raw reads and collapsed the reads into unique sequences, merging closely related sequences to remove PCR and sequencing errors. CDR3 sequences were aligned to IMGT reference sequences to assign V, D and J gene segments. For a sequence to be retained, a match of at least six nucleotides was required to both a V gene segment and a J gene segment. Rearrangements were classified as productive when the CDR3 lacked stop codons and remained in frame with V and J, and all other rearrangements were classified as non-productive. Following IMGT convention, CDR3 was defined as the stretch from the second conserved V-encoded cysteine to the conserved J-encoded phenylalanine. Sequences without an unambiguous match to a single V gene segment were excluded from the earlier analysis of almost 600 of the donors. An earlier analysis of 550 to 650 of the donors classified V segments as functional when productive rearrangements were above 56.7% and as segregating when the standard deviation between donors was above 5%. A statistical classification framework was built for diagnosing cytomegalovirus status from the catalog of TCR beta chain sequences. In a later analysis, V and J genes were assigned by comparing TCR nucleotide sequences against IMGT/GENE-DB human TR gene sequences. A later analysis assigned CDR3 sequences and most-parsimonious VDJ recombination scenarios with the TCRdist pipeline. In a later analysis, each TCR beta chain was defined by its CDR3 amino acid sequence together with its V-gene family, and reads lacking a unique V-gene family were excluded. To address suspected cross-contamination and a sequencing artifact, a later analysis removed 592 highly shared, low-generation-probability nucleotide sequences. For each public chain, a later analysis derived a clonal expansion index from normalized ranks of inferred template counts within each repertoire. A later analysis computed generation probabilities with a VDJ recombination model fitted to out-of-frame rearrangements, and checked the results against IGoR. Hypergeometric tests were used in a later analysis to score TCR-TCR, TCR-HLA and TCR-CMV co-occurrence, with a repertoire-size bias correction applied to the TCR pairs. A later analysis estimated false discovery rates by permuting HLA or CMV assignments 20 times. In a later analysis, co-occurring TCRs were grouped using DBSCAN, with TCRdist sequence similarity added in when clustering inside HLA-allele-positive subsets. Co-occurrence clustering excluded repertoires with fewer than 30,000 or more than 120,000 public chains, plus five with anomalous nucleotide sharing. TCRdb took this table from immuneACCESS and kept in-frame rearrangements with V and J called. Such tables lack part of the clones; where checked against another copy, unresolved V genes explain under half of the gap, and the rest is unexplained. V, J and clone size are taken as reported in that table, and D and trimming were inferred from the DNA itself. The sample table contains 150,000 to 200,000 clones; only one count was recorded for approximately 81% of them. 2% to 2.5% of the sample is held by the ten biggest clonotypes.

The cohort consisted of 600 to 700 healthy bone marrow donors. At the time of sampling, all cohort members were nominally healthy, though unrecorded immune exposures were likely present. The donor tested CMV seronegative, placing the donor among the 300 to 400 seronegative members of the cohort. A peripheral blood sample was collected from each donor, and TCR beta sequencing was performed on peripheral blood mononuclear cells. The Qiagen DNeasy Blood Extraction Kit was used to extract genomic DNA from the blood cell samples. Sequenced material: PBMCs. This clonotype was sampled from a woman in her 30s in good health and CMV-seronegative. The V gene is TRBV7-9 and the J gene is TRBJ2-3, with a tentative D gene TRBD1 over 7 matching bases. The bases are TGTGCCAGCAGCTTCGGGGGACAGAGGGCAGATACGCAGTATTTT. Its translation is CASSFGGQRADTQYF.